This T cell receptor beta chain was identified in a study of blood T cell repertoires in COVID-19. Across the study: The United States, Italy and Spain provided the acute and convalescent COVID-19 samples.

The length of the CDR3 is 14 residues. V was clipped by 3 bases and J by 4 bases, with 12 bases between them. Per the germline V gene, CDR1 is SNHLY and CDR2 is FYNNEI. Measured with immunoSEQ multiplex PCR; TCRdb has only the in-frame clones, and not every one. The sample has some 300,000 clones, approximately 90% seen once. Material: peripheral blood. The sequence was obtained from a woman in her twenties or thirties who had recovered from COVID-19. The chain carries TRBV2 and TRBJ1-2; weak D call: TRBD1 (6 bases). Written as DNA, the CDR3 is TGTGCCAGCAGTGAGGACAGTAAGGGCTATGGCTACACCTTC. As protein: CASSEDSKGYGYTF.